The rows below give T cell receptor beta chains drawn from one sample of a study of ipilimumab plus nivolumab after autologous stem cell transplantation. The assay was immunoSEQ multiplex PCR, and TCRdb's table has in-frame clones only and misses some. The sample includes 20,000 to 25,000 clones, around 84% of them seen just once. The sample consisted of PBMCs, taken in a trial of ipilimumab plus nivolumab as post-transplant consolidation. The receptors stem from a male donor with diffuse large B-cell lymphoma. Both conserved end residues are trimmed from each CDR3. Clone size is not always given. Where it is, it says once, few, many or a class for expanded clones.

CDR3 length | J gene | clone size | V gene | CDR3 protein
12 | TRBJ2-1 | NA | TRBV15 | ATSRSGLLREQF
11 | TRBJ2-7 | NA | TRBV19 | ASSVAASYEQY
14 | TRBJ1-1 | NA | TRBV5-1 | ASSLGTGKANTEAF
12 | TRBJ2-5 | once | TRBV9 | ASSPRGGQETQY
12 | TRBJ2-3 | NA | TRBV30 | AWSRDQSTDTQY
12 | TRBJ2-1 | once | TRBV5-4 | ASSLGGANNEQF
12 | TRBJ2-7 | NA | TRBV18 | ASSPKSDAYEQY
14 | TRBJ2-1 | NA | TRBV6-5 | ASSSAGRSSYNEQF
12 | TRBJ1-2 | NA | TRBV5-1 | ASSLAQGGTGYT
15 | TRBJ1-6 | NA | TRBV7-9 | ASSSPIRTDYNSPLH
14 | TRBJ2-3 | once | TRBV5-6 | ASSSTSGGAVDTQY
7 | TRBJ2-7 | once | TRBV6-5 | ASRYEQY
12 | TRBJ1-1 | few | TRBV10-1 | ASSLHRGNTEAF
13 | NA | NA | TRBV5-4 | ASSLGFGGRYEQY
13 | TRBJ1-4 | NA | TRBV18 | ASSLLYRGGEKLF
11 | TRBJ2-2 | medium-sized | TRBV6-1 | ASSPFRTGELF
11 | TRBJ1-2 | NA | TRBV7-9 | ASSLPQASGYT
11 | TRBJ2-7 | NA | TRBV27 | ASSLSLGNEQY
11 | TRBJ2-7 | NA | TRBV7-2 | ASSLLDSYEQY
14 | TRBJ2-7 | once | TRBV6-5 | ASSYRVSGAVVEQY
12 | TRBJ2-7 | NA | TRBV6-5 | ASGSGTDLYEQY
10 | TRBJ1-5 | NA | TRBV19 | ASSLREEPQH
12 | TRBJ2-1 | NA | TRBV19 | ASSISGGPGEQF
13 | TRBJ1-1 | NA | TRBV2 | ASSSIIQGWTEAF
10 | TRBJ2-1 | NA | TRBV4-1 | ASSPGGWEQF
12 | TRBJ1-2 | NA | TRBV18 | ASSPDTANYGYT
14 | TRBJ1-1 | NA | TRBV5-4 | ASSLGTGRVNTEAF
16 | TRBJ1-6 | NA | TRBV5-5 | ASSPGGAGALNNSPLH
12 | TRBJ2-1 | NA | TRBV2 | ASTERPTGNEQF
13 | TRBJ1-1 | NA | TRBV7-9 | ASSTQSGGRTEAF
13 | TRBJ2-7 | NA | TRBV15 | ATSTRTGRAYEQY
13 | TRBJ1-4 | NA | TRBV2 | ASSPRVPVGEKLF
11 | TRBJ2-7 | once | TRBV18 | ASSLGSIYEQY
13 | TRBJ1-3 | NA | TRBV9 | ASSVGGCSGNTIY
13 | TRBJ2-1 | NA | TRBV18 | ASSPFGGINNEQF
12 | TRBJ2-2 | NA | TRBV19 | ASRTAATTGELF
15 | TRBJ2-7 | NA | TRBV5-1 | ASSLAGLAGGTYEQY
11 | TRBJ2-1 | NA | TRBV5-4 | ASSLPGDYEQF
13 | TRBJ2-2 | NA | TRBV18 | ASSPGTGNTGELF
12 | TRBJ1-4 | NA | TRBV11-2 | ASSETTGNEKLF
14 | TRBJ2-1 | NA | TRBV10-3 | AISRTRTGGEDEQF
12 | TRBJ2-4 | NA | TRBV7-8 | ASSLLARDNIQY
12 | TRBJ1-1 | NA | TRBV18 | ASSPDFGNTEAF
14 | TRBJ1-1 | NA | TRBV18 | ASSPVSPTGNTEAF
13 | TRBJ1-6 | NA | TRBV27 | ASRTGPGINSPLH